Below are 13 T cell receptor beta chains sequenced from a single sample in a study of T cell responses to AZD1222 COVID-19 vaccine. Clones were sequenced by immunoSEQ multiplex PCR, and TCRdb holds only the in-frame ones, with some missing. The sample has fewer than 120,000 clones, about nine tenths seen once. Specimen: peripheral blood, collected on day 0 of AZD1222 vaccination. These receptors all stem from an adult in good health.

This chain joins TRBV20-1 and TRBJ1-2; D is undetermined. V was cut by 3 bases and J by 6 bases, with 5 bases left in between. CDR3 length: 10 amino acids. Germline V gene data show CDR1 as DFQATT and CDR2 as SNEGSKA (reference sequence). CDR3 region: CSASKDGYTF. CDR3 coding DNA: TGCAGTGCTAGCAAGGATGGCTACACCTTC.

The chain combines TRBV18 with TRBJ1-5, with D possibly TRBD1 on 5 matching bases. Germline lookup yields CDR1 KGHSH and CDR2 LQKENI. This CDR3 comprises 13 residues. Between the trimmed V and J ends, which lost 9 bases and 5 bases, there was a span of 14 bases. CDR3 sequence (DNA): TGTGCCAGTGGTTCGGGGGGAGATCAGCCCCAGCATTTT. Its protein is CASGSGGDQPQHF.

V and J are TRBV30 and TRBJ1-1; D gene unclear. Germline V gene lookup returns CDR1 GTSNPN and CDR2 SVGIG (reference sequence). The CDR3 consists of 13 residues. Trimming cost V 5 bases and J 6 bases, with 16 bases left between them. CDR3 amino acids: CAWDRNGNPEAFF. CDR3 DNA sequence: TGTGCCTGGGACCGCAACGGAAACCCTGAAGCTTTCTTT.

The CDR3, as DNA: TGTGCCAGCAGCTCCCCAAGGGAATCGGATGGCTACACCTTC. This encodes CASSSPRESDGYTF. V usage is TRBV11-2 and J usage is TRBJ1-2, with D unclear. Germline V CDR1 and CDR2: SGHAT, FQNNGV. CDR3 length equals 14 residues. V was cut by 4 bases and J by 6 bases, with 15 bases left in between.

This chain links TRBV5-4 with TRBJ1-1; D is possibly TRBD1 (5 bases). V lost 6 bases and J 1 base, leaving 13 bases between the germline ends. The CDR3 contains 14 residues. Germline V gene lookup returns CDR1 SGHNT and CDR2 YYREEE (reference sequence). The CDR3 sequence is CASTERGGNTEAFF. The CDR3, as DNA: TGTGCCAGCACAGAACGGGGGGGGAACACTGAAGCTTTCTTT. The full variable domain, in which reference TRBV5-4 and TRBJ1-1 provide the parts outside the CDR3, is ETGVTQSPTHLIKTRGQQVTLRCSSQSGHNTVSWYQQALGQGPQFIFQYYREEENGRGNFPPRFSGLQFPNYSSELNVNALELDDSALYLCASTERGGNTEAFFGQGTRLTVV.

This clone appeared a single time. V gene TRBV6-5 combines with J gene TRBJ1-4; perhaps TRBD1 as D (5 bases). The CDR3 loop spans 15 amino acids. The germline V and J ends were trimmed by 9 bases and 0 bases, with 14 bases remaining between them. Germline CDR1 MNHEY, CDR2 SVGAGI. The CDR3 region has the DNA TGTGCCAGGGGCGGGCAGGGAGCAACTAATGAAAAACTGTTTTTT. Its translation: CARGGQGATNEKLFF.

V is TRBV19 and J is TRBJ1-5; tentative D call: TRBD1 (5 bases). The CDR3 loop spans 11 amino acids. Germline V CDR1 and CDR2: LNHDA, SQIVND (reference sequence). V was pared by 11 bases and J by 9 bases, with 14 bases between. The CDR3 nucleotides are TGTGCCGGGTCGAAGGGGTTGCCCCAGCATTTT. Translated: CAGSKGLPQHF.

The chain is built from TRBV6-2 or TRBV6-3 and TRBJ2-7; D not resolved. V was pared by 6 bases and J by 4 bases, with 10 bases between. From germline, CDR1 is MNHEY and CDR2 SVGEGT. This CDR3 has 12 residues. The DNA for the CDR3 is TGTGCCAGCAGCCGCTCCCTGTACGAGCAGTACTTC. Translating it yields CASSRSLYEQYF.

The V call is TRBV29-1, the J call TRBJ2-7; 7 bases fit TRBD1. Losses at the gene ends were 6 bases for V and 4 bases for J; bases not matched to a gene: 0. CDR1 is SQVTM and CDR2 is ANQGSEA in the germline V gene. The CDR3 runs to 10 residues. The CDR3: CSVGQYEQYF. The CDR3 coding sequence is TGCAGCGTGGGACAGTACGAGCAGTACTTC.

The V and J genes are TRBV2 and TRBJ2-3; D might be TRBD1 or TRBD2, each matching 5 bases. Trimming left V 2 bases short and J 4 bases short, with 13 bases between. This CDR3 has 15 residues. The germline gives CDR1 SNHLY, CDR2 FYNNEI. The CDR3 sequence: CASSEWGYDSDTQYF. In DNA form, the CDR3 reads TGTGCCAGCAGTGAATGGGGGTATGACTCAGATACGCAGTATTTT. Drawing the rest from reference TRBV2 and TRBJ2-3, the complete variable domain is EPEVTQTPSHQVTQMGQEVILRCVPISNHLYFYWYRQILGQKVEFLVSFYNNEISEKSEIFDDQFSVERPDGSNFTLKIRSTKLEDSAMYFCASSEWGYDSDTQYFGPGTRLTVL.

This chain joins TRBV29-1 and TRBJ1-2; D might be TRBD1 (5 bases). Trimming pared 3 bases from V and 6 bases from J, leaving 17 bases between. The CDR3 is 14 amino acids. Germline V CDR1 and CDR2: SQVTM, ANQGSEA. CDR3 coding DNA: TGCAGCGTTGAGGAGGCCAGGGCGCCGGATGGCTACACCTTC. This codes for CSVEEARAPDGYTF.

This chain links TRBV28 with TRBJ2-1; TRBD2 might be the D (7 bases). Trimming stripped 8 bases from V and 0 bases from J, with 11 bases between. Germline V gives CDR1 MDHEN, CDR2 SYDVKM. There are 14 residues in the CDR3. The CDR3 is CASQRGGSYNEQFF. The DNA of the CDR3 is TGTGCCAGCCAAAGGGGGGGCTCCTACAATGAGCAGTTCTTC. The whole variable domain, filled in from reference TRBV28 and TRBJ2-1, reads DVKVTQSSRYLVKRTGEKVFLECVQDMDHENMFWYRQDPGLGLRLIYFSYDVKMKEKGDIPEGYSVSREKKERFSLILESASTNQTSMYLCASQRGGSYNEQFFGPGTRLTVL.

The rearrangement uses TRBV11-3 and TRBJ1-2; TRBD1 might be the D (5 bases). V was trimmed by 0 bases and J by 2 bases, leaving 7 bases between them. CDR1 and CDR2 from the germline V gene are SGHNT and YENEEA. The CDR3 covers 14 residues. The CDR3 protein is CASSLDAGNYGYTF. CDR3 sequence (DNA): TGTGCCAGCAGCTTAGATGCAGGGAACTATGGCTACACCTTC.